This T cell receptor (beta chain) was observed in a study of T cells in Graves' hyperthyroidism and ophthalmopathy. In its sample, this clonotype was seen many times. Deletions cut 6 bases from V and 3 bases from J, with 9 bases between. The germline V gene has CDR1 MDHEN and CDR2 SYDVKM. The CDR3 is 13 amino acids. TCR beta CDR3 regions were amplified from RNA. The HTBI set primed first-round TCR CDR3 RT-PCR. TCRdb processed the multiplex PCR reads anew with MiXCR; each CDR3 protein has one entry. The sample holds around 380,000 distinct CDR3 sequences, roughly 14% seen once. The sequence was collected from a man younger than 45 with Graves' hyperthyroidism that later progressed to Graves' ophthalmopathy. This chain joins TRBV28 and TRBJ2-1; D may be TRBD1 (5 bases). The sequenced material came from blood. The CDR3 DNA reads TGTGCCAGCAGGGACACCGACTACAATGAGCAGTTCTTC. It translates to CASRDTDYNEQFF.